One and the same sample provided the 2 T cell receptor beta chains below, sequenced in a study of T-cell memory formation after mild COVID-19. MiXCR, applied by TCRdb to the 5' RACE reads, yields one record per CDR3 protein. The sample yields 110,000 to 150,000 distinct CDR3 sequences, approximately 25% seen once. Specimen: PBMCs or a T cell subset sorted from them (not recorded which). The receptor source for this set is an adult woman who had mild COVID-19 (a few samples of this study predate the infection). Cell type and time point are not known.

The sample holds a few counts of this clonotype. The chain couples TRBV27 to TRBJ2-7, with D maybe TRBD2 (7 bases). The CDR3 totals 14 residues. Trimming shortened V by 2 bases and J by 4 bases, and 12 bases separated the two germline ends. CDR1 MNHEY and CDR2 SMNVEV come from the germline V gene (reference sequence). The CDR3 coding sequence is TGTGCCAGCAGTTTAGCGGGGGCCTCGTACGAGCAGTACTTC. Translation: CASSLAGASYEQYF.

J is TRBJ2-1 and V is TRBV5-1; tentatively, D is TRBD1 or TRBD2 (6 bases each). CDR1 and CDR2 (germline): SGHRS, YFSETQ. This CDR3 has 18 amino acids. The V and J ends lost 3 bases and 1 base respectively, with 20 bases between them. CDR3 region: CASSSSPDLGGSYNEQFF. The DNA for the CDR3 is TGCGCCAGCAGCTCCTCACCAGACTTAGGGGGGTCCTACAATGAGCAGTTCTTC.